This T cell receptor (beta chain) originates from a study of blood T cell repertoires in COVID-19 (dated by TCRdb to the early 2020s). With respect to the entire study: Samples from collaborators originated in the United States, Italy and Spain and spanned both the acute and convalescent phases of COVID-19. Subjects who had been exposed to COVID-19, were actively infected with it, or had recovered from it provided the deeply sampled blood TCRbeta repertoires that made up the dataset. The prospective study material was composed of cDNA or gDNA derived from T cells, B-cell-depleted T cells, or PBMCs. The samples were drawn from the first 160 participants of the ongoing ImmuneRACE study and from some 1,300 subjects provided by 6 global collaborators. A de-identified subject ID, COVID-19 status, age in years and sex were almost always included in the sample metadata. The repertoires were released in a freely available public database intended as a resource for research on the immune response to SARS-CoV-2. HLA class I and class II types, where available, came from metadata supplied by the sample provider rather than from assay-based typing. Study-wide conclusions, independent of this receptor: The quantity of clinical and demographic metadata differed by source and by participant and was supplied without curation.

At one collaborating source in Seattle, patients were enrolled during active infection and were followed longitudinally through the course of disease. The collaborating institutions used their own protocols to collect whole blood in K2EDTA tubes. Collaborator samples were shipped for TCRbeta analysis as frozen whole blood, isolated PBMCs, or DNA extracted from either sample type. The CDR3 runs 14 residues from the cysteine to the phenylalanine. The only DNA kept is the CDR3, 42 bases in frame from the first base. According to the germline V gene (reference sequence), CDR1 reads GTSNPN and CDR2 reads SVGIG. Here V drops 0 bases and J drops 4 bases, and the junction holds 2 bases not matched to any gene. TCRbeta CDR3 regions were amplified from genomic DNA using the immunoSEQ Assay, a bias-controlled multiplex PCR. Per the original workflow: The number of nucleated cells in each sample was estimated by amplification of reference gene primers within the assay. To quantify the absolute abundance of each unique TCRbeta CDR3 rearrangement, sequence reads were collapsed and filtered. For each sample, productive Simpson clonality was calculated by taking the square root of Simpson's diversity index across productive rearrangements. TCRdb provides this immuneACCESS table in a form limited to in-frame rearrangements. Some clones are lacking; in checked studies, under half of them reflect an unresolved V gene, and why the rest are absent is not known. V, J and clone size are taken as reported in that table, and D and trimming were inferred from the DNA itself. In this sample the table shows tens of thousands of clones, roughly 72% of which occur a single time. Clones ranked in the top ten supply about 15% of the sample.

A word on this clone: Its antigen has not been determined. Per-base qualities were not stored, and no clone one base away is much larger.

Sample: peripheral blood. The receptor was derived from a man in his sixties with COVID-19, enrolled during active disease. Recombination joined TRBV30 with TRBJ2-4, with 8 middle bases fitting TRBD2. The nucleotide sequence is TGTGCCTGGAGTGTCGGCGGGGGGAAAAACATTCAGTACTTC. Its protein is CAWSVGGGKNIQYF.